The 15 T cell receptor beta chains presented below share a single source sample, sequenced in a study of T cell responses to AZD1222 COVID-19 vaccine. TCRdb's copy holds only in-frame clones and misses some; the assay was immunoSEQ multiplex PCR. There are about 160,000 clones in the sample; roughly 90% occur only once, and 3% to 4% lies in the top ten. The source material was peripheral blood, sampled 28 days after the second AZD1222 dose. These receptors were obtained from an adult who received the AZD1222 COVID-19 vaccine.

The chain combines TRBV7-8 with TRBJ1-5; the match to TRBD1 covers 11 bases. Germline lookup yields CDR1 SGHVS and CDR2 FQNEAQ. V gave up 5 bases and J gave up 5 bases; unmatched junction bases: 5. The CDR3 totals 15 residues. CDR3 sequence (DNA): TGTGCCAGCAGCCGTAGGACAGGGGGCGATCAGCCCCAGCATTTT. Translated: CASSRRTGGDQPQHF.

This chain connects TRBV2 to TRBJ2-1, with 9 bases lining up with TRBD2. In germline, CDR1 is SNHLY, CDR2 FYNNEI. The CDR3 is 14 residues long. Trimming took 7 bases from V and 10 from J; bases not matched to a gene: 11. The CDR3: CASKETSGPLEQFF. The CDR3 region has the DNA TGTGCCAGCAAGGAGACTAGCGGACCTTTGGAGCAGTTCTTC.

The chain carries TRBV4-3 and TRBJ2-7; weak D call: TRBD1 (6 bases). V dropped 1 base and J dropped 4 bases, with 14 bases sitting between them. Germline lookup yields CDR1 LGHNA and CDR2 YSLEER. This CDR3 spans 15 amino acids. This chain's CDR3 is CASSQGLGGNYEQYF. The CDR3 region has the DNA TGCGCCAGCAGCCAAGGTCTAGGGGGTAATTACGAGCAGTACTTC.

This chain joins TRBV5-1 and TRBJ1-2; 10 bases line up with TRBD1. CDR3 length equals 15 residues. The germline V gene has CDR1 SGHRS and CDR2 YFSETQ. V trimming: 2 bases; J trimming: 8 bases; junction bases outside the gene matches: 9. The CDR3 sequence is CASSFATGGAEGYTF. The CDR3 DNA follows: TGCGCCAGCAGCTTCGCGACAGGGGGCGCGGAGGGCTACACCTTC.

The V and J genes are TRBV27 and TRBJ2-4; TRBD2 is a possible D gene (5 bases). The V and J ends lost 1 base and 2 bases respectively, with 18 bases between them. Germline V gene sequence: CDR1 MNHEY, CDR2 SMNVEV (reference sequence). The CDR3 extends over 18 amino acids. The CDR3 bases are TGTGCCAGCAGTTTATTCCAGACCCCGGCGGGCCCCAAAAACATTCAGTACTTC. This codes for CASSLFQTPAGPKNIQYF.

The chain recombines TRBV11-2 with TRBJ2-7; D not resolved. The V and J ends lost 0 bases and 1 base respectively, with 10 bases between them. CDR3 length equals 15 residues. CDR1 and CDR2 (germline): SGHAT, FQNNGV. The CDR3 DNA sequence: TGTGCCAGCAGCTTAGATCTATACACGTCCTACGAGCAGTACTTC. It codes for CASSLDLYTSYEQYF.

The J gene is TRBJ2-7, the V gene TRBV5-1; 9 bases are shared with TRBD2. The CDR3 is made up of 16 amino acids. Germline loops: CDR1 SGHRS, CDR2 YFSETQ. V lost 0 bases to trimming and J lost 0 bases; unmatched junction nucleotides: 4. CDR3 region: CASSLVPSGNSYEQYF. CDR3 sequence (DNA): TGCGCCAGCAGCTTGGTCCCTAGCGGGAACTCCTACGAGCAGTACTTC.

Only a few counts were recorded for this clone. This chain connects TRBV2 to TRBJ1-4; 9 nucleotides agree with TRBD1. Germline CDR1 and CDR2: SNHLY and FYNNEI. The CDR3 has 15 amino acids. Trimming took 6 bases from V and 7 from J; bases not matched to a gene: 9. The CDR3 loop is CASRQDRGGFEKLFF. Here the CDR3 DNA reads TGTGCCAGCAGGCAGGACAGGGGAGGATTTGAAAAACTGTTTTTT.

CDR3: CASSLTPQSYEQYF. The CDR3 DNA sequence: TGTGCCAGCAGCCTCACACCCCAGAGCTACGAGCAGTACTTC. This sequence joins TRBV5-5 and TRBJ2-7; D uncertain. The V gene's germline CDR1 is SGHKS and CDR2 YYEKEE (reference sequence). This CDR3 is 14 amino acids long. The V end lost 4 bases, the J end lost 3 bases, and 14 bases lay between the germline ends.

This sequence joins TRBV28 and TRBJ2-7; TRBD2 agrees at 9 bases. V dropped 3 bases and J dropped 7; count of bases not matched to a gene: 13. The CDR3 totals 16 residues. Germline V lookup: CDR1 MDHEN, CDR2 SYDVKM. CDR3 sequence reads: CASSFILGSGSNEQYF. The CDR3 DNA reads TGTGCCAGCAGTTTTATTCTCGGTAGCGGGAGTAATGAGCAGTACTTC.

This sequence joins TRBV2 and TRBJ1-1, with D tentatively TRBD1 (6 bases). Trimming stripped 9 bases from V and 1 base from J, with 12 bases between. The CDR3 sequence is 13 residues long. Germline CDR1 is SNHLY and CDR2 is FYNNEI. The CDR3 protein is CASKWTENTEAFF. As DNA, the CDR3 is TGTGCCAGTAAGTGGACAGAGAACACTGAAGCTTTCTTT.

V gene TRBV18 combines with J gene TRBJ1-2; D may be TRBD1 (5 bases). V lost 3 bases and J lost 5, with 13 bases in between. The CDR3 has 14 amino acids. Germline loops: CDR1 KGHSH, CDR2 LQKENI. The CDR3 DNA reads as TGTGCCAGCTCACCGCAGGGACGGGAATATGGCTACACCTTC. Translating gives CASSPQGREYGYTF.

J is TRBJ1-2 and V is TRBV6-5; D gene uncertain. This CDR3 has 11 residues. Germline V gene sequence: CDR1 MNHEY, CDR2 SVGAGI. Trimming left V 2 bases short and J 7 bases short, with 5 bases between. Here the CDR3 DNA reads TGTGCCAGCAGTTACGGGTTTGGCTACACCTTC. Residues: CASSYGFGYTF.

This rearrangement joins TRBV5-1 to TRBJ1-1, with D maybe TRBD1 (6 bases). V dropped 3 bases and J dropped 2 bases, with 11 bases sitting between them. Germline loops: CDR1 SGHRS, CDR2 YFSETQ. CDR3 size: 14 residues. CDR3 DNA: TGCGCCAGCAGCTCGTCCGGGGGCAACACTGAAGCTTTCTTT. It codes for CASSSSGGNTEAFF.

This rearrangement joins TRBV6-5 to TRBJ2-1; the D gene is possibly TRBD2 (5 bases). V gave up 2 bases and J gave up 1 base, with 12 bases separating them. Germline CDR1 MNHEY, CDR2 SVGAGI. This CDR3 has 16 amino acids. DNA for the CDR3: TGTGCCAGCAGTTACGACCCTAGGAGGTCCTACAATGAGCAGTTCTTC. Residues: CASSYDPRRSYNEQFF.